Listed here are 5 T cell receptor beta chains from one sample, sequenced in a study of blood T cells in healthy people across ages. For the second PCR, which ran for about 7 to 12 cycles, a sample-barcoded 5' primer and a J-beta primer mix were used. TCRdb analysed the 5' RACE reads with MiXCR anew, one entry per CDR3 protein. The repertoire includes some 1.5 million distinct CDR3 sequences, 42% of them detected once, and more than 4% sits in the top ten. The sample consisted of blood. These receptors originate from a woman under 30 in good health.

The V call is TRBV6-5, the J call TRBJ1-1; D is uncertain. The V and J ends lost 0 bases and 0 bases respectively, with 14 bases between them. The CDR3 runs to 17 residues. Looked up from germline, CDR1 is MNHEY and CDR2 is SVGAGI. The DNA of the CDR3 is TGTGCCAGCAGTTACTCGATCGGAGCCGGCCTGAACACTGAAGCTTTCTTT. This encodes CASSYSIGAGLNTEAFF.

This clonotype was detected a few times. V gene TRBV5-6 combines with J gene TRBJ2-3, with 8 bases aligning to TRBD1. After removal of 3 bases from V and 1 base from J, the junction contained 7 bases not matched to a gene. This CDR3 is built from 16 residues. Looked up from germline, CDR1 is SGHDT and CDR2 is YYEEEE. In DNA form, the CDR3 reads TGTGCCAGCAGCTCGACAGGGGAGTGGGGCACAGATACGCAGTATTTT. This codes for CASSSTGEWGTDTQYF.

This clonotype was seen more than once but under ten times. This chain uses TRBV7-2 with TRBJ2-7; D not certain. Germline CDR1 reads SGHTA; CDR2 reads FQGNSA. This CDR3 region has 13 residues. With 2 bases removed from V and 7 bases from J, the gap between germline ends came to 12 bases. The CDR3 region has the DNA TGTGCCAGCAGCTTATTGCGGTACAATGAGCAGTACTTC. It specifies CASSLLRYNEQYF.

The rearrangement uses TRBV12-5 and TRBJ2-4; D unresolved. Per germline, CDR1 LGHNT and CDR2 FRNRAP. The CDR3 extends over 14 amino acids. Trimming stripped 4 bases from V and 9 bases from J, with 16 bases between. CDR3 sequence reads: CASGSEAAVSIQYF. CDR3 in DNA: TGTGCTAGTGGTTCAGAAGCTGCGGTGAGCATTCAGTACTTC.

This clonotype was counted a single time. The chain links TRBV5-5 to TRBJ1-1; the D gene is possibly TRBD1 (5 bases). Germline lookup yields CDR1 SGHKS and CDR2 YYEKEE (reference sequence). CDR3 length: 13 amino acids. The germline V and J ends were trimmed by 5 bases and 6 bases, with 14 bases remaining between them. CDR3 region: CASSWTLSAEAFF. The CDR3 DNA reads TGTGCCAGCAGTTGGACACTTTCGGCTGAAGCTTTCTTT.